The 26 T cell receptor beta chains reported below all come from one sample, sequenced in a study of blood T cells in healthy people across ages. A J-beta primer mix and a sample-barcoded 5' primer were used in a second PCR of about 7 to 12 cycles. TCRdb reprocessed the 5' RACE reads via MiXCR and lists one record per CDR3 protein. The table records around 850,000 distinct CDR3 sequences, around 34% of them present only once. Sequenced material: blood. The receptors originated from a young man in good health.

This sequence joins TRBV12-3 or TRBV12-4 and TRBJ2-3; 7 nucleotides match TRBD2. The CDR3 runs 15 residues. J was trimmed by 13 bases and V by 5 bases; bases with no gene match: 18. The CDR3 here is CASSPWTRSTDMEYF. CDR3 sequence (DNA): TGTGCCAGCAGTCCTTGGACTAGGAGCACAGATATGGAGTATTTT.

The rearrangement uses TRBV9 and TRBJ2-3, with 7 nucleotides matching TRBD2. Germline trimming cut 0 bases from V and 6 bases from J; bases unmatched to any gene: 13. Germline CDR1 reads SGDLS; CDR2 reads YYNGEE. The CDR3 spans 17 residues. The CDR3 protein is CASSVGPSGALMDTQYF. The DNA for the CDR3 is TGTGCCAGCAGCGTAGGGCCCAGCGGGGCCTTAATGGATACGCAGTATTTT.

This clonotype was picked up a small number of times. The chain is built from TRBV29-1 and TRBJ1-1, with a weak D call TRBD1 (6 bases). CDR1 is SQVTM and CDR2 is ANQGSEA in the germline V gene. Trimming pared 7 bases from V and 1 base from J, leaving 13 bases between. The CDR3 length is 13 residues. The CDR3 coding sequence is TGCAGCGGTACAATACAGGGGAACACTGAAGCTTTCTTT. This gives the protein CSGTIQGNTEAFF.

This chain connects TRBV6-5 to TRBJ1-1; D is perhaps TRBD1 (5 bases). The germline V gene encodes CDR1 MNHEY and CDR2 SVGAGI. The V gene lost 6 bases and the J gene lost 1 base, with 9 bases spanning the gap. The CDR3 has 13 amino acids. Here the CDR3 DNA reads TGTGCCAGCAGGGACGGGGGGAACACTGAAGCTTTCTTT. Its translation is CASRDGGNTEAFF.

Concerning this clonotype: The junction and the germline gene differ at one end; a read error may be behind it. The V call is TRBV7-2, the J call TRBJ2-5; D uncertain. Germline CDR1 and CDR2: SGHTA and FQGNSA. CDR3 length: 17 residues. The DNA of the CDR3 is TGTGTCAGCAGCTTAGGCTTTAAGACCGAGTACCAAGAGACCCAGTACTTC. Translating gives CVSSLGFKTEYQETQYF.

This clonotype was recorded many times. The CDR3 sequence: CASSLGQGASEAFF. The CDR3 bases are TGCGCCAGCAGCTTGGGACAGGGGGCATCGGAAGCTTTCTTT. The genes are TRBV5-1 and TRBJ1-1; 10 bases are a match to TRBD1. The J segment lost 8 bases and the V segment lost 0 bases, leaving 4 bases of the junction unmatched. CDR3 length: 14 residues. Germline V gives CDR1 SGHRS, CDR2 YFSETQ.

This clonotype occurred many times. CDR3: CASRGESSYEQYF. The CDR3 region has the DNA TGTGCCAGCAGGGGTGAGTCCTCCTACGAGCAGTACTTC. The chain employs TRBV12-3 or TRBV12-4 and TRBJ2-7; D gene uncertain. The V end lost 6 bases, the J end lost 0 bases, and 9 bases lay between the germline ends. The length of the CDR3 is 13 residues.

Comments on this clonotype: One base away lies a much larger clone, so this may be a sequencing read error. The chain employs TRBV6-2 or TRBV6-3 and TRBJ2-7; D is uncertain. This CDR3 contains 15 residues. Per the germline V gene, CDR1 is MNHEY and CDR2 is SVGEGT. Here the CDR3 DNA reads TGTGTCAGCAGACTCCGGAACCTTCGCTCCTACGAGCAGTACTTC. The encoded protein is CVSRLRNLRSYEQYF.

This clonotype has ten or more counts. This CDR3 reads CASSPRGEAFF. The CDR3 DNA follows: TGTGCCAGCAGTCCCAGGGGCGAGGCTTTCTTT. The V call is TRBV12-3 or TRBV12-4, the J call TRBJ1-1, with a tentative D call TRBD1 (6 bases). The CDR3 contains 11 residues. Trimming cost V 5 bases and J 11 bases, with 12 bases left between them.

The CDR3 bases are TGTGCCAGCATAACCGTCCCCAAGGGAACCCTCTACGAGCAGTACTTC. It specifies CASITVPKGTLYEQYF. This chain uses TRBV12-3 or TRBV12-4 with TRBJ2-7; D is ambiguous. Trimming shortened V by 7 bases and J by 3 bases, and 22 bases separated the two germline ends. The CDR3 has 16 residues.

This clonotype has only a few counts. The J gene is TRBJ1-4, the V gene TRBV4-3; D is unclear. Germline values: CDR1 LGHNA, CDR2 YSLEER. This CDR3 has 14 amino acids. V shed 0 bases and J shed 12 bases, with 14 bases lying between them. The CDR3 DNA reads as TGCGCCAGCAGCCAAGATCGCTCGGTGGGAGAACTGTTTTTT. It translates to CASSQDRSVGELFF.

The V and J genes are TRBV12-5 and TRBJ2-1; D is tentatively TRBD1 or TRBD2 (5 bases each). Looked up from germline, CDR1 is LGHNT and CDR2 is FRNRAP. The CDR3 has 14 amino acids. Trimming stripped 3 bases from V and 5 bases from J, with 11 bases between. Here the CDR3 reads CASGLGTEHNEQFF. The CDR3 region has the DNA TGTGCTAGTGGTTTAGGGACGGAACACAATGAGCAGTTCTTC.

V is TRBV7-2 and J is TRBJ1-3; no clear D. V lost 0 bases and J 4 bases, leaving 4 bases between the germline ends. Germline V gives CDR1 SGHTA, CDR2 FQGNSA. The CDR3 is made up of 13 amino acids. CDR3 DNA sequence: TGTGCCAGCAGCTTAGCGTCCGGAAACACCATATATTTT. It is translated as CASSLASGNTIYF.

The table lists this clonotype with many counts. The chain links TRBV7-2 to TRBJ1-2; D not certain. V dropped 5 bases and J dropped 8 bases, with 21 bases sitting between them. Germline values: CDR1 SGHTA, CDR2 FQGNSA. CDR3 length equals 15 residues. DNA for the CDR3: TGTGCCAGCAGCCCAGACTCGACGGCGGTGGAAGGCTACACCTTC. Translating it yields CASSPDSTAVEGYTF.

This chain connects TRBV29-1 to TRBJ2-7, with D perhaps matching TRBD1 (6 bases). Germline lookup yields CDR1 SQVTM and CDR2 ANQGSEA. V gave up 4 bases and J gave up 3 bases, with 10 bases separating them. CDR3 size: 12 residues. The CDR3, as DNA: TGCAGCGTTGGTGGCAGGGGCTACGAGCAGTACTTC. Its translation is CSVGGRGYEQYF.

The sample holds a few counts of this clonotype. This chain links TRBV7-8 with TRBJ1-6, with 11 bases that match TRBD1. Per germline, CDR1 SGHVS and CDR2 FQNEAQ. The CDR3 extends over 17 amino acids. J gave up 7 bases and V 1 base, and 6 bases lay outside the gene matches. As DNA, the CDR3 is TGTGCCAGCAGCTTAGAGCGGGACAGGGGGAAGAATTCACCCCTCCACTTT. Protein sequence: CASSLERDRGKNSPLHF.

This chain joins TRBV5-1 and TRBJ2-1; the D gene is possibly TRBD2 (6 bases). The germline gives CDR1 SGHRS, CDR2 YFSETQ. V was cut by 0 bases and J by 1 base, with 11 bases left in between. The CDR3 loop spans 16 amino acids. The CDR3 here is CASSLAAAGSYNEQFF. DNA of the CDR3: TGCGCCAGCAGCTTGGCCGCAGCGGGTTCCTACAATGAGCAGTTCTTC.

This clonotype has more than one count but fewer than ten. The gene calls are TRBV9 and TRBJ2-4, with 7 bases identical to TRBD1. The DNA end lines up better with TRBJ2-7; the J call may be wrong. Germline V gene sequence: CDR1 SGDLS, CDR2 YYNGEE. The CDR3 sequence is 14 residues long. The CDR3 DNA is TGTGCCAGCAGCGTCGGGACAGAAGGCTACGAGCAGTACTTC. Translated, it gives CASSVGTEGYEQYF.

This chain's CDR3 is CASSLRAGPNQPQHF. The CDR3 coding sequence is TGTGCCAGCAGCTTGAGGGCAGGTCCCAATCAGCCCCAGCATTTT. The V call is TRBV5-6, the J call TRBJ1-5, with D unresolved. Trimming cost V 1 base and J 3 bases, with 11 bases left between them. The CDR3 consists of 15 residues. Germline CDR1 and CDR2: SGHDT and YYEEEE.

This clonotype was found a few times. This chain connects TRBV4-3 to TRBJ1-1; 9 nucleotides line up with TRBD1. The CDR3 runs 17 residues. J lost 0 bases, V lost 0 bases, and 5 bases had no gene match. Germline-derived CDR1 and CDR2 are LGHNA and YSLEER. CDR3 residues: CASSQDDRGEMNTEAFF. The DNA for the CDR3 is TGCGCCAGCAGCCAAGATGACAGGGGGGAAATGAACACTGAAGCTTTCTTT.

The chain recombines TRBV7-6 with TRBJ1-1, with D unclear. Trimming pared 5 bases from V and 0 bases from J, leaving 10 bases between. CDR3 length: 14 amino acids. CDR1 and CDR2 from the germline V gene are SGHVS and FNYEAQ. The CDR3 protein is CASSQREVNTEAFF. The CDR3 bases are TGTGCCAGCAGCCAGAGGGAGGTGAACACTGAAGCTTTCTTT.

A remark on this clonotype: This clone may be a read error of a much larger clone one base away. J is TRBJ2-5 and V is TRBV7-9; D unresolved. CDR3 length: 16 amino acids. Looked up from germline, CDR1 is SEHNR and CDR2 is FQNEAQ (reference sequence). DNA for the CDR3: TGTGCCAGCAGCTTAGTTGTTTGGGCAACTCAAGAGACCCGGTACTTC. It codes for CASSLVVWATQETRYF. Drawing the rest from reference TRBV7-9 and TRBJ2-5, the complete variable domain is DTGVSQNPRHKITKRGQNVTFRCDPISEHNRLYWYRQTLGQGPEFLTYFQNEAQLEKSRLLSDRFSAERPKGSFSTLEIQRTEQGDSAMYLCASSLVVWATQETRYFGPGTRLLVL.

The chain links TRBV29-1 to TRBJ1-2; TRBD1 is a possible D gene (5 bases). The CDR3 extends over 13 amino acids. V lost 2 bases, J lost 7 bases, and 14 bases lay in between. Looked up from germline, CDR1 is SQVTM and CDR2 is ANQGSEA. CDR3 in amino acids: CSVETQDVAGYTF. The CDR3 DNA sequence: TGCAGCGTTGAAACACAGGATGTTGCTGGCTACACCTTC.

This clonotype has a count of ten or more. This chain joins TRBV15 and TRBJ2-3; unclear D gene. The germline V gene has CDR1 LNHNV and CDR2 YYDKDF (reference sequence). This CDR3 region has 13 residues. Trimming left V 0 bases short and J 5 bases short, with 6 bases between. CDR3 protein: CATSRDRKDTQYF. For the CDR3, the DNA is TGTGCCACCAGCAGAGATCGGAAAGATACGCAGTATTTT.

The rearrangement uses TRBV4-3 and TRBJ2-3; D is possibly TRBD1 (6 bases). The CDR3 extends over 14 amino acids. Germline V gene sequence: CDR1 LGHNA, CDR2 YSLEER. Trimming shortened V by 1 base and J by 9 bases, and 14 bases separated the two germline ends. CDR3 loop: CASSQGFGQPTQYF. For the CDR3, the DNA is TGCGCCAGCAGCCAAGGATTCGGACAGCCCACGCAGTATTTT.

A note on this clonotype: Germline and junction disagree at one end, which may indicate a read error. This chain connects TRBV5-1 to TRBJ2-3; D perhaps matches TRBD2 (7 bases). This CDR3 contains 17 residues. Germline V CDR1 and CDR2: SGHRS, YFSETQ. The CDR3 reads CASSSRGGGPITDSQYF. The CDR3 coding sequence is TGCGCCAGCAGCTCGAGAGGGGGGGGGCCAATCACAGATTCGCAGTATTTT.